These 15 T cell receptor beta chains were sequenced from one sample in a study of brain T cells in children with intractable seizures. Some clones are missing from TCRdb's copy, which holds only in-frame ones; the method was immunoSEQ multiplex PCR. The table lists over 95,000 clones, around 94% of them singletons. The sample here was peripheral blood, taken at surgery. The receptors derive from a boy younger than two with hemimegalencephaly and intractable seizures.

The CDR3 sequence is CASSPRTGLNIQYF. DNA of the CDR3: TGTGCCAGCAGCCCCAGGACAGGGCTAAACATTCAGTACTTC. V is TRBV13 and J is TRBJ2-4; TRBD1 aligns across 8 bases. V lost 5 bases, J lost 6 bases, and 6 bases stayed unmatched. The CDR3 has 14 residues. The germline V gene has CDR1 PRHDT and CDR2 FYEKMQ (reference sequence). The complete variable domain, with remaining parts taken from reference TRBV13 and TRBJ2-4, reads AAGVIQSPRHLIKEKRETATLKCYPIPRHDTVYWYQQGPGQDPQFLISFYEKMQSDKGSIPDRFSAQQFSDYHSELNMSSLELGDSALYFCASSPRTGLNIQYFGAGTRLSVL.

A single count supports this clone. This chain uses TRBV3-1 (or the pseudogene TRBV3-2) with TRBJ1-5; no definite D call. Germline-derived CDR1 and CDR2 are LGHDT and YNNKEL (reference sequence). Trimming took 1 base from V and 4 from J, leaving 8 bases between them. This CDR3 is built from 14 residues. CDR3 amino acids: CASSQVFQNQPQHF. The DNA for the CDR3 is TGTGCCAGCAGCCAAGTATTCCAGAATCAGCCCCAGCATTTT.

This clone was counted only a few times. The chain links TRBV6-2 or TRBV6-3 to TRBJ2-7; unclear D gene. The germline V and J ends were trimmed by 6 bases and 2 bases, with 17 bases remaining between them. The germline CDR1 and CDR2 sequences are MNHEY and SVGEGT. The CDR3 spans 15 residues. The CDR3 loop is CASSRGGRHPYEQYF. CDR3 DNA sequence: TGTGCCAGCAGCCGAGGCGGCAGACACCCCTACGAGCAGTACTTC.

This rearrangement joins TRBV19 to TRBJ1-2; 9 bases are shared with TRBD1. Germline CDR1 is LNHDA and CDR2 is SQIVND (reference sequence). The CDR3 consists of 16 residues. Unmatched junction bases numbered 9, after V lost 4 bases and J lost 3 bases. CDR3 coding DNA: TGTGCCAGTAGTACCGCCCGGGACAGGGTGGACTATGGCTACACCTTC. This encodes CASSTARDRVDYGYTF.

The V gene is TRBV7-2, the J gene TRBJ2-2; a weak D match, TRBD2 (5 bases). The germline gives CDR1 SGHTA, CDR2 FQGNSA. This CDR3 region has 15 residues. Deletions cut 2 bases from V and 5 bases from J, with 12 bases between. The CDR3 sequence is CASSLSGVKTGELFF. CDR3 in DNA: TGTGCCAGCAGCTTATCCGGGGTTAAGACCGGGGAGCTGTTTTTT.

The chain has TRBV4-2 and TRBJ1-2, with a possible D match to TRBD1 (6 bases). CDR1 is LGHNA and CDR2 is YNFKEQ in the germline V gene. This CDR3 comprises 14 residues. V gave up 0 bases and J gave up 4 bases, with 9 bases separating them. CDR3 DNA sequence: TGTGCCAGCAGCCAAGATCAGGGGACCTATGGCTACACCTTC. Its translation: CASSQDQGTYGYTF.

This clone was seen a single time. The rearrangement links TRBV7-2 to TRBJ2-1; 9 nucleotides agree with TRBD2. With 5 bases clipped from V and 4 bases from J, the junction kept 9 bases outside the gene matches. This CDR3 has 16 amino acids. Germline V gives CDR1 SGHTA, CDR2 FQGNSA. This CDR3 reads CASSLRLAVGYNEQFF. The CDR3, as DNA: TGTGCCAGCAGCCTACGACTAGCGGTAGGATACAATGAGCAGTTCTTC.

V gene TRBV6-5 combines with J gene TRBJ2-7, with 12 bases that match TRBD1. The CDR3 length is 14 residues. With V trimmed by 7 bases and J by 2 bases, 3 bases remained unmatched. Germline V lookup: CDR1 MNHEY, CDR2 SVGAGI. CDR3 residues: CASTRDRGPYEQYF. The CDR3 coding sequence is TGTGCCAGCACCCGGGACAGGGGGCCCTACGAGCAGTACTTC.

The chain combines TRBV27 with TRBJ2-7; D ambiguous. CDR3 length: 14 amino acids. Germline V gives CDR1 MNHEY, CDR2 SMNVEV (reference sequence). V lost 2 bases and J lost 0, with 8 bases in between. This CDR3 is CASSLAGSSYEQYF. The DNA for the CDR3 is TGTGCCAGCAGTTTAGCAGGAAGCTCCTACGAGCAGTACTTC.

CDR3 loop: CASSRADRTEAFF. For the CDR3, the DNA is TGTGCCAGCAGCCGGGCTGACCGTACTGAAGCTTTCTTT. The chain joins TRBV3-1 (or the pseudogene TRBV3-2) to TRBJ1-1; no clear D gene. Germline values: CDR1 LGHDT, CDR2 YNNKEL (reference sequence). CDR3 length: 13 amino acids. V gave up 4 bases and J gave up 5 bases, with 11 bases separating them.

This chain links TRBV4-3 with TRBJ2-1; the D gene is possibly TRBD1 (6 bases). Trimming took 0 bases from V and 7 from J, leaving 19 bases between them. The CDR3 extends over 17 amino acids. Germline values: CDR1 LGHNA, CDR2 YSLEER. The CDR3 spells CASSQDLGGHTTNEQFF. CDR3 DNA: TGCGCCAGCAGCCAAGATTTAGGGGGACACACTACGAATGAGCAGTTCTTC.

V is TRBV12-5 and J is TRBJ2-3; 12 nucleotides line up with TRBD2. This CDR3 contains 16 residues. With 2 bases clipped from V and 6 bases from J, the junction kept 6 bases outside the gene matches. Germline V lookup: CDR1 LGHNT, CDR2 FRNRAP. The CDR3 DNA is TGTGCTAGTGGTTTGTCTTGGACTAGCGGGACTGATACGCAGTATTTT. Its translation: CASGLSWTSGTDTQYF.

This CDR3 is CASSPQDRGNQPQHF. CDR3 DNA: TGTGCCAGCAGTCCACAAGACAGGGGCAATCAGCCCCAGCATTTT. V gene TRBV6-5 combines with J gene TRBJ1-5, with 7 nucleotides matching TRBD1. Looked up from germline, CDR1 is MNHEY and CDR2 is SVGAGI. After removal of 5 bases from V and 2 bases from J, the junction contained 6 bases not matched to a gene. The CDR3 runs to 15 residues.

In DNA form, the CDR3 reads TGTGCCAGCAGTCGACGGATATTAGATCAGCCCCAGCATTTT. As protein: CASSRRILDQPQHF. The chain has TRBV6-5 and TRBJ1-5, with unresolved D. CDR3 length: 14 residues. CDR1 is MNHEY, CDR2 SVGAGI, per germline. The V gene lost 5 bases and the J gene lost 5 bases, with 13 bases spanning the gap.

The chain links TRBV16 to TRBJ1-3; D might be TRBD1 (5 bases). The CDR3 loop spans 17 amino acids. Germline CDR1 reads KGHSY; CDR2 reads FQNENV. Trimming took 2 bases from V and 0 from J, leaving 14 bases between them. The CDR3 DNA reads TGTGCCAGCAGCCAACACCCACAGGCGGGCTCTGGAAACACCATATATTTT. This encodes CASSQHPQAGSGNTIYF.